What follows are 18 T cell receptor beta chains derived from one specimen sequenced in a study of blood T cells in healthy people across ages. It was with a sample-barcoded 5' primer and a J-beta primer mix that a second PCR of roughly 7 to 12 cycles was run. TCRdb ran MiXCR on the 5' RACE reads and lists one entry per CDR3 protein. The sample carries about 1.8 million distinct CDR3 sequences, 49% recorded once. Sequenced sample: blood. Every receptor here comes from a woman between 40 and 55 years old in good health.

The rearrangement uses TRBV12-3 or TRBV12-4 and TRBJ2-3; maybe TRBD2 (7 bases). The CDR3 loop spans 17 amino acids. The V and J ends lost 7 bases and 5 bases respectively, with 25 bases between them. The CDR3 DNA follows: TGTGCCAGCACCAAGTACGGGGGGCGAGGGTTAGAAGATACGCAGTATTTT. It translates to CASTKYGGRGLEDTQYF.

This chain connects TRBV11-2 to TRBJ2-6; D is unresolved. The CDR3 has 17 residues. The ends were cut back, 1 base at V and 0 bases at J, with 10 bases in the middle. Germline V gene sequence: CDR1 SGHAT, CDR2 FQNNGV. The CDR3 nucleotides are TGTGCCAGCAGCTTAGCGTCCCCTACCTCTGGGGCCAACGTCCTGACTTTC. It encodes CASSLASPTSGANVLTF.

The chain uses TRBV6-5 and TRBJ2-3; 14 bases fit TRBD2. V trimming: 6 bases; J trimming: 4 bases; junction bases outside the gene matches: 6. Per the germline V gene, CDR1 is MNHEY and CDR2 is SVGAGI. The CDR3 runs 16 residues. CDR3 protein: CASRTSGGAGSDTQYF. The CDR3 DNA reads TGTGCCAGCAGGACTAGCGGGGGGGCGGGCTCAGATACGCAGTATTTT.

The chain carries TRBV4-1 and TRBJ2-5, with unresolved D. Germline-derived CDR1 and CDR2 are MGHRA and YSYEKL. The CDR3 length is 15 residues. The ends were cut back, 8 bases at V and 4 bases at J, with 20 bases in the middle. The CDR3 region has the DNA TGCGCCAGCGCCCAACAGCTATCGATGGGAGAGACCCAGTACTTC. Amino acids: CASAQQLSMGETQYF.

In this sample, this clonotype turned up a few times. The chain combines TRBV20-1 with TRBJ2-5, with D tentatively TRBD1 (8 bases). Germline CDR1 and CDR2: DFQATT and SNEGSKA (reference sequence). The V gene lost 6 bases and the J gene lost 4 bases, with 18 bases spanning the gap. There are 14 residues in the CDR3. The chain's CDR3 is CSAPSNRGGETQYF. CDR3 DNA: TGCAGTGCCCCGTCCAACAGGGGGGGAGAGACCCAGTACTTC.

V is TRBV4-3 and J is TRBJ1-2; tentatively, D is TRBD1 (5 bases). Trimming stripped 0 bases from V and 10 bases from J, with 18 bases between. Germline CDR1 reads LGHNA; CDR2 reads YSLEER. This CDR3 region has 15 residues. CDR3: CASSQDPAGRSDYTF. CDR3 sequence (DNA): TGCGCCAGCAGCCAAGACCCGGCAGGGAGAAGTGACTACACCTTC.

This chain links TRBV12-3 or TRBV12-4 with TRBJ2-3, with 9 bases fitting TRBD1. After removal of 4 bases from V and 6 bases from J, the junction contained 17 bases not matched to a gene. CDR3 length: 18 residues. CDR3 region: CASSSTGTGLNLADTQYF. Written as DNA, the CDR3 is TGTGCCAGCAGTTCCACCGGGACAGGGTTGAATCTCGCGGATACGCAGTATTTT.

This clonotype was observed a handful of times. V and J are TRBV4-1 and TRBJ2-7, with 8 nucleotides matching TRBD2. Germline values: CDR1 MGHRA, CDR2 YSYEKL. The CDR3 has 15 amino acids. The V gene end was trimmed by 0 bases and the J gene end by 7 bases; junction bases not matched to a gene: 8. DNA of the CDR3: TGCGCCAGCAGCCAAGACCCGGGGGGGGCCAGAGAGCAGTACTTC. It yields the protein CASSQDPGGAREQYF.

This clonotype was seen just once. The chain joins TRBV3-1 to TRBJ1-1; D not resolved. The CDR3 length is 16 residues. V dropped 4 bases and J dropped 0 bases, with 15 bases sitting between them. Germline V gene lookup returns CDR1 LGHDT and CDR2 YNNKEL (reference sequence). The CDR3 reads CASSPAPGSMNTEAFF. DNA of the CDR3: TGTGCCAGCAGCCCGGCCCCAGGAAGCATGAACACTGAAGCTTTCTTT.

This clonotype was observed a few times. This sequence joins TRBV14 and TRBJ1-2; 8 bases are a match to TRBD1. This CDR3 region has 13 residues. V lost 6 bases to trimming and J lost 6 bases; unmatched junction nucleotides: 6. Per germline, CDR1 SGHDN and CDR2 FVKESK. CDR3 in amino acids: CASRRQGSNGYTF. The CDR3 DNA reads TGTGCCAGCAGGCGACAGGGGTCGAATGGCTACACCTTC.

The chain links TRBV20-1 to TRBJ2-1; the D gene is possibly TRBD1 (6 bases). This CDR3 contains 14 residues. Trimming shortened V by 3 bases and J by 3 bases, and 12 bases separated the two germline ends. From germline, CDR1 is DFQATT and CDR2 SNEGSKA (reference sequence). The DNA for the CDR3 is TGCAGTGCTAGGTCCCGGGACAACTACAATGAGCAGTTCTTC. Its protein is CSARSRDNYNEQFF.

J is TRBJ1-2 and V is TRBV25-1; D gene unclear. The V end lost 4 bases, the J end lost 4 bases, and 7 bases lay between the germline ends. This CDR3 has 12 residues. In germline, CDR1 is MGHDK, CDR2 SYGVNS. DNA for the CDR3: TGTGCCAGCAGTGGGTTTGGCTATGGCTACACCTTC. It translates to CASSGFGYGYTF.

The CDR3 loop is CASIDRRNTGELFF. The CDR3 nucleotides are TGTGCCAGCATTGACAGGAGGAACACCGGGGAGCTGTTTTTT. The chain employs TRBV12-3 or TRBV12-4 and TRBJ2-2; the D gene is possibly TRBD1 (6 bases). V lost 7 bases and J lost 1, with 10 bases in between. The CDR3 is made up of 14 amino acids.

V gene TRBV5-1 combines with J gene TRBJ2-4; no clear D gene. Germline CDR1 SGHRS, CDR2 YFSETQ. Trimming took off 3 bases at V and 4 bases at J, with 8 bases between the two ends. The CDR3 is 13 residues long. The CDR3 nucleotides are TGCGCCAGCAGCTCCCCCTTAAAAAACATTCAGTACTTC. As protein: CASSSPLKNIQYF.

CDR3 coding DNA: TGTGCCAGCAGTCCCCAGACAGGGCTAGGTGAGCAGTTCTTC. Residues: CASSPQTGLGEQFF. The genes are TRBV27 and TRBJ2-1; 7 bases line up with TRBD1. The V gene end was trimmed by 5 bases and the J gene end by 9 bases; junction bases not matched to a gene: 10. In germline, CDR1 is MNHEY, CDR2 SMNVEV (reference sequence). This CDR3 has 14 amino acids.

This clonotype has just a few counts. The chain carries TRBV20-1 and TRBJ2-7; D is uncertain. V lost 3 bases to trimming and J lost 3 bases, with 12 bases between them. This CDR3 spans 13 amino acids. Germline loops: CDR1 DFQATT, CDR2 SNEGSKA (reference sequence). The CDR3 coding sequence is TGCAGTGCTAGTGACACTGTGCTCTACGAGCAGTACTTC. Translating it yields CSASDTVLYEQYF.

The J gene is TRBJ2-1, the V gene TRBV20-1; 12 bases fit TRBD2. Germline values: CDR1 DFQATT, CDR2 SNEGSKA (reference sequence). V lost 5 bases and J lost 10; bases outside the gene matches: 9. The CDR3 is made up of 14 amino acids. The CDR3 is CSAPYVTSGGEQFF. CDR3 nucleotides: TGCAGTGCTCCTTACGTGACTAGCGGGGGCGAGCAGTTCTTC.

This clonotype was seen a single time. V gene TRBV5-5 combines with J gene TRBJ2-2; D may be TRBD1 (6 bases). This CDR3 is built from 17 residues. Germline CDR1 and CDR2: SGHKS and YYEKEE (reference sequence). Trimming shortened V by 4 bases and J by 1 base, and 17 bases separated the two germline ends. DNA of the CDR3: TGTGCCAGCAGCCCATTTGCGTGGGGGCAGAACACCGGGGAGCTGTTTTTT. As protein: CASSPFAWGQNTGELFF.